The rows below give T cell receptor beta chains drawn from one sample of a study of T cell responses to AZD1222 COVID-19 vaccine. Method: immunoSEQ multiplex PCR; TCRdb's copy keeps in-frame clones and lacks some. This table has about 140,000 clones, just over 90% appearing once. The sample was peripheral blood, taken on day 0 of MenACWY control vaccination. The source is an adult in good health. The CDR3 runs from the conserved cysteine through the conserved F or W. The D gene is left open where the match is weak. Expanded clones are given a class, and other clones once, few, many or no size at all.

V gene	J gene	clone size	D gene	CDR3 protein	CDR3 DNA
TRBV27	TRBJ2-5	.	.	CASSPDPILTTQETQYF	TGTGCCAGCAGTCCCGACCCGATTCTAACAACTCAAGAGACCCAGTACTTC
TRBV30	TRBJ2-3	.	.	CGSQSTDTQYF	TGTGGGTCACAGAGCACAGATACGCAGTATTTT
TRBV18	TRBJ2-7	.	TRBD2	CASSPLSGAAYEQYF	TGTGCCAGCTCACCCCTTAGCGGGGCGGCCTACGAGCAGTACTTC
TRBV5-1	TRBJ2-1	once	.	CASSPEVVSYNEQFF	TGCGCCAGCAGCCCCGAGGTTGTCTCCTACAATGAGCAGTTCTTC
TRBV18	TRBJ1-6	once	TRBD1	CASSGQGENSPLHF	TGTGCCAGCTCGGGACAGGGGGAGAATTCACCCCTCCACTTT
TRBV5-1	TRBJ2-3	.	TRBD2	CASSLVGTSGDTQYF	TGCGCCAGCAGCTTGGTCGGGACTAGCGGAGATACGCAGTATTTT
TRBV3-1/TRBV3-2	TRBJ1-6	.	.	CASSGGATYNSPLHF	TGTGCCAGCAGCGGGGGGGCGACCTATAATTCACCCCTCCACTTT
TRBV14	TRBJ1-1	.	.	CASSQGGVDTEAFF	TGTGCCAGCAGCCAAGGAGGGGTAGACACTGAAGCTTTCTTT
TRBV19	TRBJ2-1	.	.	CASATTAYNEQFF	TGTGCCAGCGCCACCACAGCCTACAATGAGCAGTTCTTC
TRBV18	TRBJ1-6	.	TRBD1	CASSPRTGSNSPLHF	TGTGCCAGCTCACCAAGGACAGGGAGCAATTCACCCCTCCACTTT
TRBV15	TRBJ1-5	.	.	CATSRDPPSYSNQPQHF	TGTGCCACCAGCAGAGATCCGCCCAGCTATAGCAATCAGCCCCAGCATTTT
TRBV7-9	TRBJ1-6	.	TRBD1	CASSPLRQGDSPLHF	TGTGCCAGCAGCCCACTCCGGCAGGGGGATTCACCCCTCCACTTT
TRBV12-5	TRBJ1-6	few	TRBD1	CASGPGQGNNSPLHF	TGTGCTAGTGGTCCTGGACAGGGAAACAATTCACCCCTCCACTTT
TRBV3-1/TRBV3-2	TRBJ1-3	.	.	CASSQSLTGNTIYF	TGTGCCAGCAGCCAATCCCTTACTGGAAACACCATATATTTT